The table lists the clone carrying this T cell receptor beta chain with a count of one. The entry originates in a study of OX40 agonist ivuxolimab in advanced cancers. The wider study: Ivuxolimab was delivered to patients intravenously every 2 weeks at doses spanning 0.01 to 10 mg/kg.

Assay: immunoSEQ multiplex PCR; the TCRdb copy retains only in-frame clones and omits some. The sample yields more than 50,000 clones, around 80% seen once. This CDR3 region has 15 residues. From germline, CDR1 is SGHNT and CDR2 YYREEE (reference sequence). Trimming took 4 bases from V and 9 from J; bases not matched to a gene: 8. The TCR originated in an adult with an advanced solid tumor such as melanoma, head and neck, liver or kidney cancer. Sequences were derived from CD4+ or CD8+ T cells sorted from blood, sampled in a trial of the OX40 agonist ivuxolimab. This rearrangement joins TRBV5-4 to TRBJ2-1; 12 bases agree with TRBD1. The CDR3 DNA sequence: TGTGCCAGCAGCCTCCCCGGGACAGGGGGCACTGAGCAGTTCTTC. As protein: CASSLPGTGGTEQFF. Variable domain in full (rest from reference TRBV5-4 and TRBJ2-1): ETGVTQSPTHLIKTRGQQVTLRCSSQSGHNTVSWYQQALGQGPQFIFQYYREEENGRGNFPPRFSGLQFPNYSSELNVNALELDDSALYLCASSLPGTGGTEQFFGPGTRLTVL.